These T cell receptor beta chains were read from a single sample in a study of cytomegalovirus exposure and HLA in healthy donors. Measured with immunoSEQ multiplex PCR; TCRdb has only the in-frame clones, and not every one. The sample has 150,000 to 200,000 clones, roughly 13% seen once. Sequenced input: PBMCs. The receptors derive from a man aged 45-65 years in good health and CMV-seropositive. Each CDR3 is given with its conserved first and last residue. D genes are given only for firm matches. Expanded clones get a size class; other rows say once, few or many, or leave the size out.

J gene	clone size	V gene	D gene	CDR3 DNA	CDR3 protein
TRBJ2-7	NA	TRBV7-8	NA	TGTGCCAGCAGCCTAGCAGGGGGGGGCGAGCAGTACTTC	CASSLAGGGEQYF
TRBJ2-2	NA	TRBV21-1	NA	TGTGCCAGCACCTTAGGGGCAGGGGCTAACACCGGGGAGCTGTTTTTT	CASTLGAGANTGELFF
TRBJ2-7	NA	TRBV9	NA	TGTGCCAGCAGCGTAGGGTCAGGGGGGACCTACGAGCAGTACTTC	CASSVGSGGTYEQYF
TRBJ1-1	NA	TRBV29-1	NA	TGCAGCGTTGAAGAAGGGGCTATAGCTTTCTTT	CSVEEGAIAFF
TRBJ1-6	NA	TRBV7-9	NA	TGTGCCAGCAGCTCCCTCACCCCGCGGAGCAATTCACCCCTCCACTTT	CASSSLTPRSNSPLHF
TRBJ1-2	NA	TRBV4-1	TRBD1	TGCGCCAGCAGCCAGATGGGGGAAGGGGGCGCGGGGGGCTACACCTTC	CASSQMGEGGAGGYTF
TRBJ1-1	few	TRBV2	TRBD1	TGTGCCAGCAGTGTGGACAGGGGCAGAACTGAAGCTTTCTTT	CASSVDRGRTEAFF
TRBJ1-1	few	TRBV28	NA	TGTGCCAGCAGATCCGCGCGGGCTGAAGCTTTCTTT	CASRSARAEAFF
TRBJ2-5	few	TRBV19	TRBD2	TGTGCCAGTAGACCCCGGGGGGTCGGGACCCAGTACTTC	CASRPRGVGTQYF
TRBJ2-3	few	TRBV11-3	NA	TGTGCCAGCAGCTTAGCTAGCACAGATACGCAGTATTTT	CASSLASTDTQYF
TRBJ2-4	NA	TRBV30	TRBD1	TGTGCCTGGGGGGACAGTTTGATAGCCAAAAACATTCAGTACTTC	CAWGDSLIAKNIQYF
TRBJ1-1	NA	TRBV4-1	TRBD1	TGCGCCAGCAGCAAACTACAGGGGGCCCAGAACACTGAAGCTTTCTTT	CASSKLQGAQNTEAFF
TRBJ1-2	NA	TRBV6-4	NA	TGTGCCAGCAGTGACTCGAGCAGGGCCCCGCTTGCTGGCTACACCTTC	CASSDSSRAPLAGYTF
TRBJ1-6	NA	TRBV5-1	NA	TGCGCCAGCAGCCCGGCGGGGGGCCCCAATTCACCCCTCCACTTT	CASSPAGGPNSPLHF
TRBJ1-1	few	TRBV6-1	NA	TGTGCCAGCAGTGAGGGAGGGACACCGAACACTGAAGCTTTCTTT	CASSEGGTPNTEAFF
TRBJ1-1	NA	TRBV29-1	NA	TGCAGCGAAGACAGGCTCTGGGGTGAAGCTTTCTTT	CSEDRLWGEAFF
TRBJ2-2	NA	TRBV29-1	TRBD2	TGCAGCGTAGCGGGACTAGCGACGAACACCGGGGAGCTGTTTTTT	CSVAGLATNTGELFF
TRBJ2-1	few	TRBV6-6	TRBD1	TGTGCCAGCAGGACCGGGACAGGGGGTTTGAATGAGCAGTTCTTC	CASRTGTGGLNEQFF
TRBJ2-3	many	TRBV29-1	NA	TGCAGCGCCGGGGGGCGGGGGATAACAGATACGCAGTATTTT	CSAGGRGITDTQYF
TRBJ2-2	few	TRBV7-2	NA	TGTGCCAGCACCGGGAGACAGAAGAACACCGGGGAGCTGTTTTTT	CASTGRQKNTGELFF
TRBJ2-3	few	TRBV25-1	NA	TGTGCCAGCAGGGACTCCTCCGGGTTTACGCAGTATTTT	CASRDSSGFTQYF
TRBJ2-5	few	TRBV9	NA	TGTGCCAGCAGCGGAGGGGGGGTCCAAGAGACCCAGTACTTC	CASSGGGVQETQYF
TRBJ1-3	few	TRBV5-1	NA	TGCGCCAGCAGGCTTGGGACATCCGGAAACACCATATATTTT	CASRLGTSGNTIYF
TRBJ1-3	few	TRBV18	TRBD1	TGTGCCAGCTCAGCCCGGGACAGGTTATCGTCTGGAAACACCATATATTTT	CASSARDRLSSGNTIYF
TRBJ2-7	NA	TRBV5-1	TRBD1	TGCGCCAGCAGCTTCAGGACAGGGAACGGCGAGCAGTACTTC	CASSFRTGNGEQYF
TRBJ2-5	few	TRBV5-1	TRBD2	TGCGCCAGCACCTTAGCGGGGGTCGGAGAGACCCAGTACTTC	CASTLAGVGETQYF